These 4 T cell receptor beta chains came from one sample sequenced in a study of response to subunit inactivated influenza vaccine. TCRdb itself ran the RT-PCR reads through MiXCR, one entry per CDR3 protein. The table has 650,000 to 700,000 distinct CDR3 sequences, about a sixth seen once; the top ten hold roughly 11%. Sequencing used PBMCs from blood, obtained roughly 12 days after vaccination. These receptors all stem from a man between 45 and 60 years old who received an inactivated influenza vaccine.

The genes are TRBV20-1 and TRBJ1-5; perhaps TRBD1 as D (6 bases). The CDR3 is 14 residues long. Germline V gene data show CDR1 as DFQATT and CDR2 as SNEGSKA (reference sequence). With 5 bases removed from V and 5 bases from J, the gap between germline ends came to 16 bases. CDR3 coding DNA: TGCAGTGCTCCGGACAGCCGGGGTCATCAGCCCCAGCATTTT. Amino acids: CSAPDSRGHQPQHF.

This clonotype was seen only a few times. In DNA form, the CDR3 reads TGTGCCAGCAGTTACTCCGCCACCTCCTACGAGCAGTACTTC. It translates to CASSYSATSYEQYF. The chain recombines TRBV6-5 with TRBJ2-7; no reliable D call. Trimming removed 0 bases from V and 0 bases from J, with 6 bases in between. The CDR3 sequence is 14 residues long. Per germline, CDR1 MNHEY and CDR2 SVGAGI.

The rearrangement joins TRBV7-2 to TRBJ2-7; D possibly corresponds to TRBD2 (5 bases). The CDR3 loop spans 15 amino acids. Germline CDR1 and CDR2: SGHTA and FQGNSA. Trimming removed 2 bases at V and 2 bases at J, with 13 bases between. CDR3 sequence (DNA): TGTGCCAGCAGCTTACTTCCCGGGGATGCCTACGAGCAGTACTTC. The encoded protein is CASSLLPGDAYEQYF. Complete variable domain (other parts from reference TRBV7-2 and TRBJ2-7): GAGVSQSPSNKVTEKGKDVELRCDPISGHTALYWYRQSLGQGLEFLIYFQGNSAPDKSGLPSDRFSAERTGGSVSTLTIQRTQQEDSAVYLCASSLLPGDAYEQYFGPGTRLTVT.

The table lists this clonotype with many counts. CDR3 in amino acids: CASSLAFGSQGELFF. For the CDR3, the DNA is TGTGCCAGCAGCTTAGCCTTTGGATCGCAGGGGGAGCTGTTTTTT. V usage is TRBV7-2 and J usage is TRBJ2-2; D is ambiguous. Germline V gene data show CDR1 as SGHTA and CDR2 as FQGNSA. The CDR3 extends over 15 amino acids. Deletions cut 0 bases from V and 8 bases from J, with 13 bases between. Together with reference TRBV7-2 and TRBJ2-2, the CDR3 gives the full variable domain: GAGVSQSPSNKVTEKGKDVELRCDPISGHTALYWYRQSLGQGLEFLIYFQGNSAPDKSGLPSDRFSAERTGGSVSTLTIQRTQQEDSAVYLCASSLAFGSQGELFFGEGSRLTVL.